Sequencing of this T cell receptor (beta chain) was carried out in a study of blood T cells in healthy people across ages. The CDR3 length is 14 residues. Trimming pared 0 bases from V and 2 bases from J, leaving 7 bases between. CDR1 and CDR2 from the germline V gene are SGHTA and FQGNSA. A J-beta primer mix and a sample-barcoded 5' primer were used in a second PCR of roughly 7 to 12 cycles. Every cDNA was tagged by a template-switch adaptor with 12 random nucleotides. All samples gave at least 2.5 million CDR3-containing paired-end reads. Using its own MiXCR run on the 5' RACE reads, TCRdb lists one record per CDR3 protein. The sample shows over 1.5 million distinct CDR3 sequences, about 50% of them seen only once. This clonotype was recorded many times. Collection of around 10 milliliters of peripheral blood was performed for each donor. Total RNA, at least 5.5 micrograms per sample, came from PBMCs.

The sequence was obtained from a woman in her thirties or forties in good health. Sequenced: blood. V gene TRBV7-2 combines with J gene TRBJ2-5; D unclear. This chain's CDR3 is CASSLAGLQETQYF. Written as DNA, the CDR3 is TGTGCCAGCAGCTTAGCGGGGTTACAAGAGACCCAGTACTTC.